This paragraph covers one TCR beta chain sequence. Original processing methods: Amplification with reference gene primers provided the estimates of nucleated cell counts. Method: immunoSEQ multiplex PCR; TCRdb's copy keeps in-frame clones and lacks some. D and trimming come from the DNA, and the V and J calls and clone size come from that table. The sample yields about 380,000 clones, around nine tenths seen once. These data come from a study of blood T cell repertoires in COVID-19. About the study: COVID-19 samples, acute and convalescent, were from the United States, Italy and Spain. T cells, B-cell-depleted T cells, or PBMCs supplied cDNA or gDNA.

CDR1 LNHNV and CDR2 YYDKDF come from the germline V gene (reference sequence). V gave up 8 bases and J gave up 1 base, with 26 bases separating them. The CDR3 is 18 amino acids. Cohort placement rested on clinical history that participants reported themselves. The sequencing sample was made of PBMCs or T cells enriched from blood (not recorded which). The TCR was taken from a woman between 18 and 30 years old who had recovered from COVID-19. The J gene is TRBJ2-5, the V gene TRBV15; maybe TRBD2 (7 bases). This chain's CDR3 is CATDSSMGAAGAQETQYF. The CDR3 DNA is TGTGCCACCGACTCCTCTATGGGAGCGGCGGGGGCCCAAGAGACCCAGTACTTC.